What follows is one T cell receptor beta chain and its context. The data were produced by immunoSEQ multiplex PCR, yet TCRdb's version contains in-frame clones alone and is incomplete. The sample shows 83,000 or so clones, approximately 87% of them seen only once. The sample comes from a study of PD-L1 blockade in urothelial cancer. As for time point: peripheral blood 6 weeks after treatment start. The length of the CDR3 is 18 residues. Germline loops: CDR1 SGHDT, CDR2 YYEEEE. V shed 4 bases and J shed 5 bases, with 28 bases lying between them. The clonotype was recovered from a man between 65 and 85 years old with urothelial cancer. This sample comprised PBMCs, obtained around atezolizumab (anti-PD-L1) treatment. The genes are TRBV5-6 and TRBJ2-7, with a weak D call TRBD2 (5 bases). The CDR3 reads CASSPPEERLPFGNEQYF. CDR3 bases: TGTGCCAGCAGCCCCCCCGAGGAGCGGCTCCCTTTCGGGAACGAGCAGTACTTC.